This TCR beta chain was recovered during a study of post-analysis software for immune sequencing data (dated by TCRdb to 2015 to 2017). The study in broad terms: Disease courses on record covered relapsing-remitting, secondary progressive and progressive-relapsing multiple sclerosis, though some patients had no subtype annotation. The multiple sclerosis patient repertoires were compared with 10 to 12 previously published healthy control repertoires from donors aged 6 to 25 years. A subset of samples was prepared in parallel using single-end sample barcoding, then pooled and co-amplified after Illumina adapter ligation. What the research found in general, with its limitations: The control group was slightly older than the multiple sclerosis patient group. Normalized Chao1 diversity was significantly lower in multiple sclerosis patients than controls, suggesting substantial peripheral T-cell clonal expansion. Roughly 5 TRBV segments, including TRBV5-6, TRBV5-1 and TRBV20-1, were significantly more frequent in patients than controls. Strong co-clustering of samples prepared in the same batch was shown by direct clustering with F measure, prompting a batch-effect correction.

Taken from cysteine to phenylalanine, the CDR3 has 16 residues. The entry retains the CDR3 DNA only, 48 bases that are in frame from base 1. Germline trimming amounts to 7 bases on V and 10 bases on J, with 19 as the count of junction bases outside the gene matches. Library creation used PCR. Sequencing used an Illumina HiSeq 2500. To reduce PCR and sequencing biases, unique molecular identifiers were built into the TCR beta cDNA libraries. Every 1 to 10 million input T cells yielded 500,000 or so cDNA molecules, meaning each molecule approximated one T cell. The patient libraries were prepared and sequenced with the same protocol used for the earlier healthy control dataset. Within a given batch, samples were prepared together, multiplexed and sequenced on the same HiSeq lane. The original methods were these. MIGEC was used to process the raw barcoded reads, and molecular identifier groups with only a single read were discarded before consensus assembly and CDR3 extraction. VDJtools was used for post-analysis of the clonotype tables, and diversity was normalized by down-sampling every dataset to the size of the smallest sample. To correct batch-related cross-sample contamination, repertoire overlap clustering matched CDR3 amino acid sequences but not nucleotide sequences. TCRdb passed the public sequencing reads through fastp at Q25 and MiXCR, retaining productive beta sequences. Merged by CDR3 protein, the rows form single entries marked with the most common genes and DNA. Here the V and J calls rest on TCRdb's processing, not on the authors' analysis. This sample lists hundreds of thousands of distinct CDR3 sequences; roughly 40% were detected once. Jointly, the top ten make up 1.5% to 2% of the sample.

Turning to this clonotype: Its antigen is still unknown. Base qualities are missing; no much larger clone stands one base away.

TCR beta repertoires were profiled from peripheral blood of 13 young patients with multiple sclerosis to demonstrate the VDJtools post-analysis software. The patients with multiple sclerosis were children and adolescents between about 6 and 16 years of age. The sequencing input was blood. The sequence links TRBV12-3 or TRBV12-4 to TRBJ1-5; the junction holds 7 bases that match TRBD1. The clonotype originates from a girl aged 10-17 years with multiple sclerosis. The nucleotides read TGTGCCAGCAAGGTCGGGACAGAAACTATCAGCACCCCCCAGCATTTT. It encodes CASKVGTETISTPQHF.